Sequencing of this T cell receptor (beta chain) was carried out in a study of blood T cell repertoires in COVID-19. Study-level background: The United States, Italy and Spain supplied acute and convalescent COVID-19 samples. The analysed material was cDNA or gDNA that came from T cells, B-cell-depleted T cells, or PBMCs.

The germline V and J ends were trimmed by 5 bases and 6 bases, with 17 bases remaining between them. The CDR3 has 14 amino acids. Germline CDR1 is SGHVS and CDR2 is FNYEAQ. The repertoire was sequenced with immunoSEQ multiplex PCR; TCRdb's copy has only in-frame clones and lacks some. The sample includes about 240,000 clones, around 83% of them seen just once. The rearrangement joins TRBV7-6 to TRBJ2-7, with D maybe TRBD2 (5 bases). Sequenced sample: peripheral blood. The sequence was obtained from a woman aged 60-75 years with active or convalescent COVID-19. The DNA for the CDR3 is TGTGCCAGCAGCAGCCGGACTCCCCCTTCCGAGCAGTACTTC. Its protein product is CASSSRTPPSEQYF.